These 6 T cell receptor beta chains were all obtained from the same sample, sequenced in a study of T cells in Graves' hyperthyroidism and ophthalmopathy. Amplification targeted TCR beta CDR3 regions from RNA transcripts. With the HTBI primer set, the TCR CDR3 went through a first round of RT-PCR. TCRdb called the multiplex PCR reads again in MiXCR, with one record for every CDR3 protein. The table records roughly 400,000 distinct CDR3 sequences, more than 12% of them present only once. Sequencing was carried out using blood. The receptors come from a man in his fifties with Graves' ophthalmopathy.

This clonotype was recorded a few times. This chain joins TRBV9 and TRBJ2-3, with TRBD2 matching over 8 bases. Trimming at V came to 2 bases and at J to 1 base, leaving 3 bases not matched to a gene. Germline CDR1 reads SGDLS; CDR2 reads YYNGEE. The CDR3 totals 15 residues. The CDR3 reads CASSVSGIGTDTQYF. In nucleotides, the CDR3 is TGTGCCAGCAGCGTTAGCGGGATTGGCACAGATACGCAGTATTTT. The complete variable domain, with remaining parts taken from reference TRBV9 and TRBJ2-3, reads DSGVTQTPKHLITATGQRVTLRCSPRSGDLSVYWYQQSLDQGLQFLIQYYNGEERAKGNILERFSAQQFPDLHSELNLSSLELGDSALYFCASSVSGIGTDTQYFGPGTRLTVL.

The chain uses TRBV3-1 and TRBJ2-7; no clear D. The ends were cut back, 6 bases at V and 6 bases at J, with 6 bases in the middle. The CDR3 has 10 amino acids. Germline-derived CDR1 and CDR2 are LGHDT and YNNKEL (reference sequence). The CDR3 loop is CASSYSEQYF. The DNA of the CDR3 is TGTGCCAGCAGTTACTCCGAGCAGTACTTC.

The table lists this clonotype with many counts. This chain links TRBV12-3 or TRBV12-4 with TRBJ2-1; 11 nucleotides line up with TRBD2. This CDR3 has 14 residues. With V trimmed by 7 bases and J by 12 bases, 11 bases remained unmatched. CDR3 protein: CASTPGLAVLGQFF. CDR3 DNA: TGTGCCAGCACCCCGGGACTAGCGGTCCTTGGGCAGTTCTTC.

This clonotype was observed a few times. Just one base apart from a much larger clone, this may be a read error. The chain is built from TRBV5-6 and TRBJ1-2; D might be TRBD1 (6 bases). From germline, CDR1 is SGHDT and CDR2 YYEEEE. The CDR3 contains 16 residues. Trimming removed 5 bases at V and 2 bases at J, with 19 bases between. The CDR3 nucleotides are TGTGCCAGCAGTCGGGACGGGGGGCGTTACAACTATGGCTACACCTTC. Translation: CASSRDGGRYNYGYTF.

The chain recombines TRBV2 with TRBJ2-2; D is unclear. The germline V and J ends were trimmed by 8 bases and 3 bases, with 7 bases remaining between them. The CDR3 is 12 amino acids. From germline, CDR1 is SNHLY and CDR2 FYNNEI. Written as DNA, the CDR3 is TGTGCCAGCGACCAGTACACCGGGGAGCTGTTTTTT. It specifies CASDQYTGELFF.

This chain uses TRBV11-2 with TRBJ2-7; TRBD2 agrees at 12 bases. The CDR3 sequence is 15 residues long. Germline V CDR1 and CDR2: SGHAT, FQNNGV. The ends lost 6 bases at V and 5 bases at J; junction bases unmatched: 8. The CDR3 nucleotides read TGTGCCAGCAGTCAAGGACTAGCGGGACTCGACGAGCAGTACTTC. Translating gives CASSQGLAGLDEQYF.